This T cell receptor beta chain was profiled in a study of CD8+CD57+ T cells in acquired aplastic anemia. Study details: Roughly 3.2 ug was the average amount of DNA from sorted CD4+ and CD8+ cells. Among healthy donors, CD4+ cells averaged roughly 11 million reads. Study conclusions and caveats: Patients showed no significant difference from controls in CD8+ Simpson's diversity. It was found that nearly 30 CD8+ CDR3 sequences were shared between patients and controls.

Germline values: CDR1 LNHDA, CDR2 SQIVND (reference sequence). Trimming took 6 bases from V and 8 from J, leaving 17 bases between them. This CDR3 is built from 14 residues. For CDR3 and TCR beta VDJ profiling, genomic DNA was the template used. Using its own MiXCR run on the reads, TCRdb lists one record per CDR3 protein. This repertoire shows 90,000 to 120,000 distinct CDR3 sequences, around 53% found once; its top ten account for under 35%. This clonotype was detected once. Its antigen is unidentified. The clonotype was recovered from a human donor in good health, serving as a control. Specimen: sorted CD4+, CD8+, or CD8+CD57+ T cells (not recorded which) from PBMCs. The V and J genes are TRBV19 and TRBJ2-1; maybe TRBD2 (6 bases). The CDR3: CASSVDMGGHEQFF. As DNA, the CDR3 is TGTGCCAGTAGCGTGGACATGGGGGGACATGAGCAGTTCTTC.